Listed here is a single T cell receptor beta chain. Its antigen is not known. The assay was immunoSEQ multiplex PCR, and TCRdb's table has in-frame clones only and misses some. The sample carries about 2 million clones, about 94% recorded once. This specimen comes from a study of shared clonotypes between healthy human individuals. As for the study in general: The study used three CD4 naive, three CD4 memory, two CD8 naive and one CD8 memory plate per donor. Whole-study findings and limits: Of the naive CD4 clonotypes, about 5% were shared across a few donors.

Terminally differentiated effector memory CD45RA+ cells were excluded from the naive CD8 cells, which were CD45RO-negative and positively selected for CCR7. V was shortened by 6 bases and J by 4 bases, with 13 bases between the two germline ends. This CDR3 contains 14 residues. CDR1 and CDR2 from the germline V gene are MDHEN and SYDVKM. The clonotype comes from a man between 18 and 29 years old in good health. Sequencing used naive CD8+ T cells sorted from blood. This chain joins TRBV28 and TRBJ1-3; D call uncertain. Here the CDR3 reads CASRDLGGGNTIYF. DNA for the CDR3: TGTGCCAGCAGGGACCTGGGAGGAGGAAACACCATATATTTT.